This T cell receptor beta chain stems from a study of shared clonotypes between healthy human individuals. At the level of the study: Researchers drew samples from a couple of women and three men aged 18 to 49.

The authors divided CD4+ cells into CD45RA+ naive and CD45RA-negative memory subsets. Germline CDR1 MDHEN, CDR2 SYDVKM. This CDR3 has 12 amino acids. Trimming removed 7 bases at V and 5 bases at J, with 9 bases between. TCRdb keeps only in-frame clones here, not all; method: immunoSEQ multiplex PCR. Among about 1.5 million clones listed, around 98% were seen once. Sequenced material: naive CD4+ T cells sorted from blood. Subset denoted: CD45RA+ positively selected. The receptor was isolated from a man aged 30-40 years in good health. V is TRBV28 and J is TRBJ1-5; D is undetermined. CDR3 coding DNA: TGTGCCAGCATTAAGGGAGATCAGCCCCAGCATTTT. Translating it yields CASIKGDQPQHF.